The T cell receptor beta chain under discussion was sequenced for a study of blood T cell repertoires in COVID-19. Study context: PBMCs, B-cell-depleted T cells, or T cells were the source of the cDNA or gDNA that made up the material.

Assay used: immunoSEQ multiplex PCR; TCRdb lists only in-frame clones, some missing. Of 200,000 or so clones in the sample, 60% to 85% were seen once. Germline lookup yields CDR1 LGHNA and CDR2 YSLEER. CDR3 length equals 15 residues. J gave up 6 bases and V 1 base, and 6 bases lay outside the gene matches. By frequency in the sample, this clone is medium-sized. Sequencing used peripheral blood. This clonotype was obtained from a man aged 55-75 years with active or convalescent COVID-19. This sequence joins TRBV4-3 and TRBJ2-1; 7 nucleotides align to TRBD1. The CDR3 sequence: CASSQGQGWGNEQFF. CDR3 DNA sequence: TGCGCCAGCAGCCAAGGACAGGGATGGGGCAATGAGCAGTTCTTC.